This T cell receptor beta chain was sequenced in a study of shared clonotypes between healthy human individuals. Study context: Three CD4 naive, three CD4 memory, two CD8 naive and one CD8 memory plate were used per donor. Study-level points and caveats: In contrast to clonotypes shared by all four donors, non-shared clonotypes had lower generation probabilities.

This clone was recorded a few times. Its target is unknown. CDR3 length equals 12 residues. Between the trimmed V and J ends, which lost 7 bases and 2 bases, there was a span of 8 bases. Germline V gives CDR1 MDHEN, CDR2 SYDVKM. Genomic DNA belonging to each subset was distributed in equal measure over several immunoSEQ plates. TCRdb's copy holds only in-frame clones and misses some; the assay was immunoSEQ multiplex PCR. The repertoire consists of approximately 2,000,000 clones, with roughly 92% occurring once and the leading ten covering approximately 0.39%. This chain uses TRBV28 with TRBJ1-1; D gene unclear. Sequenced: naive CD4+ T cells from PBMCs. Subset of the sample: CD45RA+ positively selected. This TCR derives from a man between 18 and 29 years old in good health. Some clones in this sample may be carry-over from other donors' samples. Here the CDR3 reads CASIGDNTEAFF. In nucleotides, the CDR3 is TGTGCCAGCATTGGCGATAACACTGAAGCTTTCTTT. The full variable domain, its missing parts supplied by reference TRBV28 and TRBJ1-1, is DVKVTQSSRYLVKRTGEKVFLECVQDMDHENMFWYRQDPGLGLRLIYFSYDVKMKEKGDIPEGYSVSREKKERFSLILESASTNQTSMYLCASIGDNTEAFFGQGTRLTVV.